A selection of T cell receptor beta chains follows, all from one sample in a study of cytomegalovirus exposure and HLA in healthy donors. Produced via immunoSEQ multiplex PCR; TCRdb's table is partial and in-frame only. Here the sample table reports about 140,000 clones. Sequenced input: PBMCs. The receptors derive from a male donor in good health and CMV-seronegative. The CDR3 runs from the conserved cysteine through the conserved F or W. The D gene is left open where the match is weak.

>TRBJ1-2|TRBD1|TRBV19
CASSTGTGYGYTF
TGTGCCAGTAGTACTGGGACAGGATACGGCTACACCTTC
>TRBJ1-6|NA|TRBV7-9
CASSSLGADSPLHF
TGTGCCAGCAGCTCCCTCGGTGCTGATTCACCCCTCCACTTT
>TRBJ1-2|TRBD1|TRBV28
CASSYPGQLSYGYTF
TGTGCCAGCAGTTATCCGGGACAGCTTTCCTATGGCTACACCTTC
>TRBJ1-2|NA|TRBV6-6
CASSYWGGDDGYTF
TGTGCCAGCAGTTACTGGGGAGGGGATGATGGCTACACCTTC
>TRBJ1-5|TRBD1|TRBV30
CAWSVGQGASQPQHF
TGTGCCTGGAGTGTAGGGCAGGGGGCCAGTCAGCCCCAGCATTTT
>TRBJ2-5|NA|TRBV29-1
CSVLARGTRETQYF
TGCAGCGTTCTAGCGAGGGGCACGCGCGAGACCCAGTACTTC
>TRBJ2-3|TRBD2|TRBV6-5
CASSYLGGRATDTQYF
TGTGCCAGCAGTTACTTAGGCGGGAGGGCCACAGATACGCAGTATTTT
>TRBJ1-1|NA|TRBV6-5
CASSYARGDTEAFF
TGTGCCAGCAGTTACGCCCGGGGGGACACTGAAGCTTTCTTT
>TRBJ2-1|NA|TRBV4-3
CASSQEGDSSSYNEQFF
TGCGCCAGCAGCCAAGAGGGGGACTCGAGCTCCTACAATGAGCAGTTCTTC
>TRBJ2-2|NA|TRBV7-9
CASARVLNTGELFF
TGTGCCTCGGCGCGGGTCTTGAACACCGGGGAGCTGTTTTTT
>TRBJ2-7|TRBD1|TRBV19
CASQGQGSSEQYF
TGTGCCAGTCAGGGACAGGGGTCGTCCGAGCAGTACTTC
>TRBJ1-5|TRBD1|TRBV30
CAWRSPGQGRQPQHF
TGTGCCTGGAGATCTCCGGGACAGGGGCGTCAGCCCCAGCATTTT
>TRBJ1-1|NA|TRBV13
CASSLGQPPGGGEAFF
TGTGCCAGCAGCTTAGGACAGCCTCCCGGGGGGGGTGAAGCTTTCTTT
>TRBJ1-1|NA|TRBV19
CASSMEDRWNTEAFF
TGTGCCAGTAGTATGGAGGACCGGTGGAACACTGAAGCTTTCTTT
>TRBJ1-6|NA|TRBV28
CASTEGLYNSPLHF
TGTGCCAGCACGGAGGGCCTCTATAATTCACCCCTCCACTTT
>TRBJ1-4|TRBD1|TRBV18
CASSRAGQGVYSNEKLFF
TGTGCCAGCTCACGCGCCGGACAGGGAGTGTATTCTAATGAAAAACTGTTTTTT
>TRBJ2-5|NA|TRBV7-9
CASSLGGPPQETQYF
TGTGCCAGCAGCCTCGGGGGGCCCCCTCAAGAGACCCAGTACTTC
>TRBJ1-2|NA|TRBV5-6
CASSNMGGEYGYTF
TGTGCCAGCAGCAACATGGGCGGGGAATATGGCTACACCTTC
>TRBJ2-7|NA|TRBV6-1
CASSEIGDEQYF
TGTGCCAGCAGTGAGATAGGGGACGAGCAGTACTTC
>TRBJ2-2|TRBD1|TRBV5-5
CASSLYPTRIGQGDTGELFF
TGTGCCAGCAGCTTGTACCCCACCAGGATAGGACAGGGAGACACCGGGGAGCTGTTTTTT
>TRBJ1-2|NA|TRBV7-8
CASSLAVDSLHYGYTF
TGTGCCAGCAGCTTAGCGGTGGACAGCCTTCACTATGGCTACACCTTC
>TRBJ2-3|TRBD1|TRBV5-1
CASSYRQGDTQYF
TGCGCCAGCAGCTATCGACAGGGTGATACGCAGTATTTT
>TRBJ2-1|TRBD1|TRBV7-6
CASSQTVKQGRIYYNEQFF
TGTGCCAGCAGCCAAACTGTTAAACAGGGGCGTATCTACTACAATGAGCAGTTCTTC
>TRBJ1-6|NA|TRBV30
CAWSVRRMLNSPLHF
TGTGCCTGGAGTGTACGGCGGATGTTGAATTCACCCCTCCACTTT
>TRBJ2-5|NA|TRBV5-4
CASSIIAVQETQYF
TGTGCCAGCAGCATTATAGCGGTACAAGAGACCCAGTACTTC
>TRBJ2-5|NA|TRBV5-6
CASSHSGGLETQYF
TGTGCCAGCAGCCATTCAGGCGGGCTGGAGACCCAGTACTTC
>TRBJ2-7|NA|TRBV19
CASSVAGMSYEQYF
TGTGCCAGTAGTGTGGCAGGGATGTCCTACGAGCAGTACTTC
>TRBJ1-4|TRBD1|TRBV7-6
CASSTRRGTASFLTNEKLFF
TGTGCCAGCAGCACGAGAAGGGGGACAGCCTCGTTTTTGACTAATGAAAAACTGTTTTTT
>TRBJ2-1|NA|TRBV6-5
CASSYSEVNEQFF
TGTGCCAGCAGTTACTCGGAGGTTAATGAGCAGTTCTTC
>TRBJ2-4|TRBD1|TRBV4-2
CASSQVRDRETAKNIQYF
TGTGCCAGCAGCCAAGTCCGGGACAGGGAAACGGCCAAAAACATTCAGTACTTC
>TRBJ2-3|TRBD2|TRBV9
CASSPGPGGIDTQYF
TGTGCCAGCAGCCCCGGTCCGGGGGGAATAGATACGCAGTATTTT
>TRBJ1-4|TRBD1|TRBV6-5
CASSSGGWAEKLFF
TGTGCCAGCAGTTCAGGGGGTTGGGCTGAAAAACTGTTTTTT
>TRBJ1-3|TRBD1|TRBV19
CASRGQGADGNTIYF
TGTGCCAGTAGGGGACAGGGGGCGGATGGAAACACCATATATTTT
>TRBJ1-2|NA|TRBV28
CASSATALWGPGGYTF
TGTGCCAGCAGTGCCACGGCCCTATGGGGGCCTGGCGGCTACACCTTC
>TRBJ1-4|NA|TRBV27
CASSPFRQGRGEKLFF
TGTGCCAGCAGTCCCTTTAGACAAGGCCGGGGTGAAAAACTGTTTTTT
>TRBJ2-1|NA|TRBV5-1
CASSFRGLGNEQFF
TGCGCCAGCAGCTTCAGGGGTTTAGGCAATGAGCAGTTCTTC
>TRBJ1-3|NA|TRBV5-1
CASSVGTLTNSGNTIYF
TGCGCCAGCAGCGTCGGGACACTGACGAACTCTGGAAACACCATATATTTT
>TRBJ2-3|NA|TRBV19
CASSLLAAGTDTQYF
TGTGCCAGTAGCCTCTTAGCGGCGGGCACAGATACGCAGTATTTT
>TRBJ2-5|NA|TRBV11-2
CASSLDQGRETQYF
TGTGCCAGCAGCTTAGATCAGGGTCGTGAGACCCAGTACTTC
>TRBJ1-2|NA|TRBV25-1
CASSEVGPGPGYTF
TGTGCCAGCAGTGAAGTAGGTCCTGGGCCGGGCTACACCTTC
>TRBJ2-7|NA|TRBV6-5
CASTHGSNSYEQYF
TGTGCCAGCACTCACGGGAGTAACTCCTACGAGCAGTACTTC
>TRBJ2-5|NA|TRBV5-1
CASSLVLQETQYF
TGCGCCAGCAGCTTGGTACTACAAGAGACCCAGTACTTC
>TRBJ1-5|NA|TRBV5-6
CASSLEGRVQPQHF
TGTGCCAGCAGCTTGGAAGGCAGGGTTCAGCCCCAGCATTTT
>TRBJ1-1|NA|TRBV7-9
CASSLAPGGGMNTEAFF
TGTGCCAGCAGCTTAGCACCCGGGGGTGGGATGAACACTGAAGCTTTCTTT
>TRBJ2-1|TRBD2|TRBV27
CASRVAGGSEQFF
TGTGCCAGCAGGGTAGCGGGGGGAAGTGAGCAGTTCTTC
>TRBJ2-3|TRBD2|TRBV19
CASSTLLAGDTQYF
TGTGCCAGTAGTACTCTTCTAGCGGGGGATACGCAGTATTTT
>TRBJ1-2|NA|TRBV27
CASSFRGEGYTF
TGTGCCAGCAGTTTCCGGGGAGAAGGCTACACCTTC
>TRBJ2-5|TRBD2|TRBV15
CATSREYASGQETQYF
TGTGCCACCAGCAGAGAGTACGCTAGCGGTCAAGAGACCCAGTACTTC